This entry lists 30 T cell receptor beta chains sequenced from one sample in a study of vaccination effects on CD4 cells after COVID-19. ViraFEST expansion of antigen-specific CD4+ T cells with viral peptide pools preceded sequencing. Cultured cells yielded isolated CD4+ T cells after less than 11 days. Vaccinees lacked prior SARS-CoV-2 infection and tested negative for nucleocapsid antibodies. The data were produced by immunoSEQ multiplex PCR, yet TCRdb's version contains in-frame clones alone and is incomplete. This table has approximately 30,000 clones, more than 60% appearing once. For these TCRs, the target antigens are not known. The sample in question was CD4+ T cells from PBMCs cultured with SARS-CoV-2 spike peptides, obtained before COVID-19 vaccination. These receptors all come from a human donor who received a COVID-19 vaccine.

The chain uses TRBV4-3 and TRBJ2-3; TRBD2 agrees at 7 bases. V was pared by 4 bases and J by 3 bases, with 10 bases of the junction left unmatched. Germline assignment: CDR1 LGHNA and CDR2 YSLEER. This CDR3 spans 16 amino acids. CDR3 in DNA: TGCGCCAGCAGCCCAAGGCCGAGCGGGGTTACAGATACGCAGTATTTT. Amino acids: CASSPRPSGVTDTQYF.

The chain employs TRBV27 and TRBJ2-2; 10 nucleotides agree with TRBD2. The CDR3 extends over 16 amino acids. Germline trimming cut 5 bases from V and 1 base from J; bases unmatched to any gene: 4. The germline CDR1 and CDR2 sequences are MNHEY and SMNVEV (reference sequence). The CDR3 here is CASSPLAGGNTGELFF. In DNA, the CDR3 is TGTGCCAGCAGTCCATTAGCGGGAGGGAACACCGGGGAGCTGTTTTTT.

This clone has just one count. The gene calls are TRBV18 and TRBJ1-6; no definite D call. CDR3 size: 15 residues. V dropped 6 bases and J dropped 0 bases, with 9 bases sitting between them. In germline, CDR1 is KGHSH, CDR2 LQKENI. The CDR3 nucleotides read TGTGCCAGCTCTCTCCAGAGCTCCTATAATTCACCCCTCCACTTT. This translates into CASSLQSSYNSPLHF.

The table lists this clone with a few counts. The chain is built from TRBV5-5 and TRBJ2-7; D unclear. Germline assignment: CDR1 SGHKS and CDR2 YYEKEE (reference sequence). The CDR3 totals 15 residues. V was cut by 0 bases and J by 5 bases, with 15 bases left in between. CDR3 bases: TGTGCCAGCAGCTTGGCTGTTAACCCCTCGGACGAGCAGTACTTC. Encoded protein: CASSLAVNPSDEQYF.

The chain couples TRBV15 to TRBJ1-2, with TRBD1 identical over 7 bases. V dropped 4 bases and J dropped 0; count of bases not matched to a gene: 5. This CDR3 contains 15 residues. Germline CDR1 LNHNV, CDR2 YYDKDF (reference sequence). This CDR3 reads CATSNPGTANYGYTF. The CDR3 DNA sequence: TGTGCCACCAGCAACCCCGGGACAGCTAACTATGGCTACACCTTC.

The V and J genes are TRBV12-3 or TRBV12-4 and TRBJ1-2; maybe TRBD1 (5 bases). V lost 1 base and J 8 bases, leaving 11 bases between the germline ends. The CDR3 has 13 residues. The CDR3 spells CASSLGIGAGYTF. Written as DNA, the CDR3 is TGTGCCAGCAGTTTAGGGATTGGGGCCGGCTACACCTTC.

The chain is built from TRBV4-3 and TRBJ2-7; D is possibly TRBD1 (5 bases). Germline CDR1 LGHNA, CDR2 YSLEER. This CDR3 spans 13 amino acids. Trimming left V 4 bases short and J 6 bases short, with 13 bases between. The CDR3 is CASSPGPPCEQYF. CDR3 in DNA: TGCGCCAGCAGCCCAGGGCCTCCGTGCGAGCAGTACTTC.

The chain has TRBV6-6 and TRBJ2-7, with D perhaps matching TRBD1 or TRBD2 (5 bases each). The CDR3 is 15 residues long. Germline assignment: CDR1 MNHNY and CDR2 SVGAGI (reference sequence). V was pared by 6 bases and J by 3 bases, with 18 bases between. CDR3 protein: CASSKPGDGNYEQYF. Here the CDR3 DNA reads TGTGCCAGCAGCAAGCCCGGGGACGGTAACTACGAGCAGTACTTC.

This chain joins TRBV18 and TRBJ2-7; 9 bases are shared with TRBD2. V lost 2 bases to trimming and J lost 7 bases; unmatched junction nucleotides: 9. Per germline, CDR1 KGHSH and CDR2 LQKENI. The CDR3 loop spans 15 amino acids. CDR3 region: CASSPLVAGVDEQYF. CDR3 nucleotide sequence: TGTGCCAGCTCACCATTAGTAGCGGGAGTTGATGAGCAGTACTTC.

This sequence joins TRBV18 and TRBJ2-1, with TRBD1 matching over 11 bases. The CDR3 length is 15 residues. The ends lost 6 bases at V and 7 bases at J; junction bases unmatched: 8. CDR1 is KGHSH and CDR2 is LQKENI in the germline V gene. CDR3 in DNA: TGTGCCAGCTCCCGGGACAGGGGGTCATGGAATGAGCAGTTCTTC. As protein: CASSRDRGSWNEQFF. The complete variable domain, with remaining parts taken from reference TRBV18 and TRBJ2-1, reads NAGVMQNPRHLVRRRGQEARLRCSPMKGHSHVYWYRQLPEEGLKFMVYLQKENIIDESGMPKERFSAEFPKEGPSILRIQQVVRGDSAAYFCASSRDRGSWNEQFFGPGTRLTVL.

Here the CDR3 DNA reads TGTGCCAGCAGTTACTACCAACTAAGCAAAGCTATCCAGCCCCAGCATTTT. It yields the protein CASSYYQLSKAIQPQHF. The V call is TRBV6-2 or TRBV6-3, the J call TRBJ1-5; D is uncertain. With 1 base removed from V and 7 bases from J, the gap between germline ends came to 20 bases. In germline, CDR1 is MNHEY, CDR2 SVGEGT. This CDR3 has 17 residues.

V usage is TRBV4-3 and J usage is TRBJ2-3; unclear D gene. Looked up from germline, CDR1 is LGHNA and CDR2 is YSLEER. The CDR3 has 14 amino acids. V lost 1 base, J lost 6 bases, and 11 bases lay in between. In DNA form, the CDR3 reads TGCGCCAGCAGCCAAGGGTACCATAAGGATACGCAGTATTTT. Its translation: CASSQGYHKDTQYF.

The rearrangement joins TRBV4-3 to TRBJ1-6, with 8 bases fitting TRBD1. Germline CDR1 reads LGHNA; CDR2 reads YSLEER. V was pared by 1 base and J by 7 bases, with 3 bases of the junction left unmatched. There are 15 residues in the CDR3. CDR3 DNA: TGCGCCAGCAGCCAAGGGACAGGGAAAAATTCACCCCTCCACTTT. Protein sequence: CASSQGTGKNSPLHF.

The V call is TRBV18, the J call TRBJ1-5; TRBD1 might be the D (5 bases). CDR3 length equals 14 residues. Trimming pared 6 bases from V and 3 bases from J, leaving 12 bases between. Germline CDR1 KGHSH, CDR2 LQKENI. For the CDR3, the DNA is TGTGCCAGCTCTCCAGGGACCACCAATCAGCCCCAGCATTTT. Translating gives CASSPGTTNQPQHF.

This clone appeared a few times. CDR3 residues: CASSIQGRGTNEKLFF. The CDR3 DNA follows: TGCGCCAGCAGCATACAGGGAAGGGGGACTAATGAAAAACTGTTTTTT. This chain connects TRBV5-1 to TRBJ1-4, with D maybe TRBD1 (6 bases). The CDR3 runs to 16 residues. Trimming cost V 4 bases and J 2 bases, with 15 bases left between them. Germline V CDR1 and CDR2: SGHRS, YFSETQ.

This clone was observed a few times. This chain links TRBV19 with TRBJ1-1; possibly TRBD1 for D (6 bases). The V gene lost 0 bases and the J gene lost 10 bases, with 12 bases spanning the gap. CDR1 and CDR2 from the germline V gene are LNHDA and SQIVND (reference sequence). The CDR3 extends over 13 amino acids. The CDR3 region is CASSIDGGQRAFF. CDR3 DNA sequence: TGTGCCAGTAGTATAGACGGGGGGCAACGAGCTTTCTTT.

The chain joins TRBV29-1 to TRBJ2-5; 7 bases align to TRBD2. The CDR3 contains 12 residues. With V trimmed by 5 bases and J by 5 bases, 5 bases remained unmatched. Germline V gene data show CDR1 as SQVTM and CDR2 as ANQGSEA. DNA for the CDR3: TGCAGCGTTCGAAGACTAGCCGAGACCCAGTACTTC. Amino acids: CSVRRLAETQYF.

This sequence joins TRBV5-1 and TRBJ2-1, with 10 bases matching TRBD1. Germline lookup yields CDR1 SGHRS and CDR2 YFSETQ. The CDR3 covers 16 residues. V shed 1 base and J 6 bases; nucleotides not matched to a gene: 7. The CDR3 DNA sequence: TGCGCCAGCAGCTTGTTCGGGACAGGGGTTGGCAATGAGCAGTTCTTC. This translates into CASSLFGTGVGNEQFF.

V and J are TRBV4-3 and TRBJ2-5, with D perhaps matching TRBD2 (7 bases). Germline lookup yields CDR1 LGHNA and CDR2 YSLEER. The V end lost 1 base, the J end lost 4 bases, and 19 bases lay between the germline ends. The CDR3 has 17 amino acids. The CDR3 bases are TGCGCCAGCAGCCAAGGACTGCGAAGGGGAGGGGGAGAGACCCAGTACTTC. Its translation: CASSQGLRRGGGETQYF.

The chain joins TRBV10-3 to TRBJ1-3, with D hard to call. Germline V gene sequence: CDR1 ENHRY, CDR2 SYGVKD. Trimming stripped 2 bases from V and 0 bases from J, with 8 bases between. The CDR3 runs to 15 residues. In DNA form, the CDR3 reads TGTGCCATCAGTGAGACCGGAAGCTCTGGAAACACCATATATTTT. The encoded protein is CAISETGSSGNTIYF.

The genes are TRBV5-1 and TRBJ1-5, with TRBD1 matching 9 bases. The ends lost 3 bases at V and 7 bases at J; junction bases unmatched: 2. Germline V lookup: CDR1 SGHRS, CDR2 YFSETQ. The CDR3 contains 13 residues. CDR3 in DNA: TGCGCCAGCAGCTGGACAGGGGAACAGCCCCAGCATTTT. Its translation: CASSWTGEQPQHF.

This chain's CDR3 is CSASTRRDRDGYEQYF. CDR3 bases: TGCAGTGCTAGTACGAGAAGGGACAGAGACGGCTACGAGCAGTACTTC. The genes are TRBV20-1 and TRBJ2-7; 7 bases match TRBD1. Germline V gene lookup returns CDR1 DFQATT and CDR2 SNEGSKA (reference sequence). This CDR3 comprises 16 residues. J gave up 3 bases and V 3 bases, and 14 bases lay outside the gene matches.

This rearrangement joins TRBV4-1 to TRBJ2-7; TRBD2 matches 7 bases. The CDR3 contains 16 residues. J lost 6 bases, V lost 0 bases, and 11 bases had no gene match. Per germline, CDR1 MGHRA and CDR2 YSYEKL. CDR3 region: CASSQDRGAGRSEQYF. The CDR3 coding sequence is TGCGCCAGCAGCCAAGATCGTGGAGCGGGGAGGTCCGAGCAGTACTTC.

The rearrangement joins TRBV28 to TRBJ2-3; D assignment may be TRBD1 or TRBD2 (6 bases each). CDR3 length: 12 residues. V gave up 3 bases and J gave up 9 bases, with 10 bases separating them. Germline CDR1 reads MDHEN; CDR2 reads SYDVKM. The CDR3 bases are TGTGCCAGCAGTTTGCAGGGGAGGACGCAGTATTTT. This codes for CASSLQGRTQYF. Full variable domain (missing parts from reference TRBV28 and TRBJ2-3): DVKVTQSSRYLVKRTGEKVFLECVQDMDHENMFWYRQDPGLGLRLIYFSYDVKMKEKGDIPEGYSVSREKKERFSLILESASTNQTSMYLCASSLQGRTQYFGPGTRLTVL.

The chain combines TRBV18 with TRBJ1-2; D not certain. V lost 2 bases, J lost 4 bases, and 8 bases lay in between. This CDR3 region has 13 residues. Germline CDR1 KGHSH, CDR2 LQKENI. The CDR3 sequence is CASSPAGSYGYTF. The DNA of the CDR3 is TGTGCCAGCTCACCAGCGGGCAGCTATGGCTACACCTTC.

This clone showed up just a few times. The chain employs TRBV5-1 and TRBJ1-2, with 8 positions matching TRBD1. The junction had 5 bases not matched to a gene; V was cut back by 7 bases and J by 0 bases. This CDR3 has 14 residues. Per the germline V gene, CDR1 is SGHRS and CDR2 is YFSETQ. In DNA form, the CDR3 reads TGCGCCAGCGGGCGACAGGGGCCTAACTATGGCTACACCTTC. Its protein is CASGRQGPNYGYTF. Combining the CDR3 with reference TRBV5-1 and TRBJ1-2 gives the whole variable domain KAGVTQTPRYLIKTRGQQVTLSCSPISGHRSVSWYQQTPGQGLQFLFEYFSETQRNKGNFPGRFSGRQFSNSRSEMNVSTLELGDSALYLCASGRQGPNYGYTFGSGTRLTVV.

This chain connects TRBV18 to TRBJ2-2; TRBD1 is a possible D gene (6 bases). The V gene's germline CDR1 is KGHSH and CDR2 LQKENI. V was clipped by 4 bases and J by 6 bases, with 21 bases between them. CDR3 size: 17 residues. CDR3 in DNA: TGTGCCAGCTCACGGTTAATCTCAACAGGGTTCGCCGGGGAGCTGTTTTTT. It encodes CASSRLISTGFAGELFF.

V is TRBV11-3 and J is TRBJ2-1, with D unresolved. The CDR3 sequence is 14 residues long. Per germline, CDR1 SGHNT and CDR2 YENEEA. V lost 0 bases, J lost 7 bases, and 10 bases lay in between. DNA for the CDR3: TGTGCCAGCAGCTTAGATCCGGTGGATAATGAGCAGTTCTTC. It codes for CASSLDPVDNEQFF. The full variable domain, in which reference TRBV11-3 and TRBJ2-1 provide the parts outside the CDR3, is EAGVVQSPRYKIIEKKQPVAFWCNPISGHNTLYWYLQNLGQGPELLIRYENEEAVDDSQLPKDRFSAERLKGVDSTLKIQPAELGDSAVYLCASSLDPVDNEQFFGPGTRLTVL.

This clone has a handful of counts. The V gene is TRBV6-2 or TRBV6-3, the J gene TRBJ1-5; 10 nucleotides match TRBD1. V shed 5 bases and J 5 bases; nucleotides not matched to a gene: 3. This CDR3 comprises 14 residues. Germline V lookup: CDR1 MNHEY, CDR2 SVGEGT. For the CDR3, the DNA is TGTGCCAGCAGTATGGGACAGGGGTATCAGCCCCAGCATTTT. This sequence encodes CASSMGQGYQPQHF.

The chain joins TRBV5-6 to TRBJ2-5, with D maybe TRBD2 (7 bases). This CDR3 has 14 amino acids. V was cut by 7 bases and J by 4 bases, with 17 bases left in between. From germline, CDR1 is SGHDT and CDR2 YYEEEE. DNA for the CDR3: TGTGCCAGCCAATCCTTGGGGGGGCCAGAGACCCAGTACTTC. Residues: CASQSLGGPETQYF.